The present T cell receptor (beta chain) was sequenced within a study of cytomegalovirus exposure and HLA in healthy donors. This PCR relied on a set of 60 Vbeta primers and 13 Jbeta primers. Method: immunoSEQ multiplex PCR; TCRdb's copy keeps in-frame clones and lacks some. Of fewer than 250,000 clones listed, about four fifths are singletons. Only a few counts were recorded for this clone. Its antigen is still unknown. Study-wide results and limits: Most of the CMV-associated TCR beta chains (in a later analysis) appeared to be HLA-restricted.

Germline V gene data show CDR1 as SGHDT and CDR2 as YYEEEE. With 1 base removed from V and 0 bases from J, the gap between germline ends came to 4 bases. The CDR3 covers 14 residues. This clonotype was sampled from a man younger than 35 in good health and CMV-seronegative. The gene calls are TRBV5-6 and TRBJ1-4; D ambiguous. Source material: PBMCs. CDR3 residues: CASSLYSTNEKLFF. For the CDR3, the DNA is TGTGCCAGCAGCTTGTACTCAACTAATGAAAAACTGTTTTTT.